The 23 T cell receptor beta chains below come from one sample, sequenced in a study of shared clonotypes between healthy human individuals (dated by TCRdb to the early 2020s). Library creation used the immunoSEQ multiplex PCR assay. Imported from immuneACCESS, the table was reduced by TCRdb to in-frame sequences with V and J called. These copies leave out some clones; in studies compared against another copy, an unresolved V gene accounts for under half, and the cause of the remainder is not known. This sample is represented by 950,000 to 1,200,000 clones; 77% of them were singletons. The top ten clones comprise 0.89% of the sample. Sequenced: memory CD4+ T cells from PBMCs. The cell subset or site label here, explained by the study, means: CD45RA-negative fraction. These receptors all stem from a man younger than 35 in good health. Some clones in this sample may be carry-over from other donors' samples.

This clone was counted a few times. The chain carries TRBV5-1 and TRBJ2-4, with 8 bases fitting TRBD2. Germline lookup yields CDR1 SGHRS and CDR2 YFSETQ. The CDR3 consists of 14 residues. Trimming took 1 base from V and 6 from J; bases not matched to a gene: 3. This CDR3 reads CASSLSGGANIQYF. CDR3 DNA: TGCGCCAGCAGCTTGTCCGGGGGGGCAAACATTCAGTACTTC.

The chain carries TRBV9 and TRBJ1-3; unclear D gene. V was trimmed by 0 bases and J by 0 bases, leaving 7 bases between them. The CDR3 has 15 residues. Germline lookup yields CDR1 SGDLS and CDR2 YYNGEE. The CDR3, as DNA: TGTGCCAGCAGCGTAGGCCCGGGCTCTGGAAACACCATATATTTT. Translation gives CASSVGPGSGNTIYF.

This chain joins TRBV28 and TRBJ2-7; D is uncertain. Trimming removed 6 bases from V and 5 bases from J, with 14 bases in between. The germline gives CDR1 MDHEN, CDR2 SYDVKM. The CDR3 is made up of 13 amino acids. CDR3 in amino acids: CASRIDLRDEQYF. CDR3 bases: TGTGCCAGCAGAATAGACTTAAGGGACGAGCAGTACTTC.

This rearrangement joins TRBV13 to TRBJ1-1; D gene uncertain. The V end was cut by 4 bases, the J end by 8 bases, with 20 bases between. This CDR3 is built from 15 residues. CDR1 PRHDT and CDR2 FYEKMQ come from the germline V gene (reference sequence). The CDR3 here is CASSSRGSAQGEAFF. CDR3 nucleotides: TGTGCCAGCAGCTCACGAGGGTCTGCCCAAGGCGAAGCTTTCTTT. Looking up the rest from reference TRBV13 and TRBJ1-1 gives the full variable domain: AAGVIQSPRHLIKEKRETATLKCYPIPRHDTVYWYQQGPGQDPQFLISFYEKMQSDKGSIPDRFSAQQFSDYHSELNMSSLELGDSALYFCASSSRGSAQGEAFFGQGTRLTVV.

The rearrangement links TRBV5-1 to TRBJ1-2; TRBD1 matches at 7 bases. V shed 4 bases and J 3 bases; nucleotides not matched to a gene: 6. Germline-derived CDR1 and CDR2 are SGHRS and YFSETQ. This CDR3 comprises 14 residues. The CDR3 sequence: CASSHQGVDYGYTF. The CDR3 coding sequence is TGCGCCAGCAGCCATCAGGGGGTAGACTATGGCTACACCTTC.

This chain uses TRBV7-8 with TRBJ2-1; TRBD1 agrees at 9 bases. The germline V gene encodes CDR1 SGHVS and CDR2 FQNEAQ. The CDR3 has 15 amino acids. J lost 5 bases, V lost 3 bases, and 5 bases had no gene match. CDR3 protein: CASSFGTGPNNEQFF. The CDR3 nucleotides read TGTGCCAGCAGCTTTGGGACAGGGCCGAACAATGAGCAGTTCTTC. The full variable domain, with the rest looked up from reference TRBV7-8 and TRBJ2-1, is GAGVSQSPRYKVAKRGQDVALRCDPISGHVSLFWYQQALGQGPEFLTYFQNEAQLDKSGLPSDRFFAERPEGSVSTLKIQRTQQEDSAVYLCASSFGTGPNNEQFFGPGTRLTVL.

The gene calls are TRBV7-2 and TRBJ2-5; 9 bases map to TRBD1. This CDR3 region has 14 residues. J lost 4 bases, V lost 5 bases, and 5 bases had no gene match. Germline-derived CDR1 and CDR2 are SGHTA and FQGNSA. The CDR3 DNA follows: TGTGCCAGCAGCCGGGACAGGGTAGGAGAGACCCAGTACTTC. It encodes CASSRDRVGETQYF.

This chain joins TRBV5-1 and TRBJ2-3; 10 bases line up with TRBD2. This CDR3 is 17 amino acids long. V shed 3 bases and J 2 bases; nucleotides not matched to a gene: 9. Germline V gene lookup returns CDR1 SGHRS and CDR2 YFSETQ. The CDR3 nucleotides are TGCGCCAGCAGCTCCACTAGGACTAGCGGCTACACAGATACGCAGTATTTT. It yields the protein CASSSTRTSGYTDTQYF.

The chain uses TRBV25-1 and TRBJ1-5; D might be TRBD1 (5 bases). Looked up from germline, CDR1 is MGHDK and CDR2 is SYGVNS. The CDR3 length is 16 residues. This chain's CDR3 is CCQGRVQRHSNQPQHF. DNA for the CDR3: TGTTGCCAGGGCCGGGTCCAGAGACATAGCAATCAGCCCCAGCATTTT.

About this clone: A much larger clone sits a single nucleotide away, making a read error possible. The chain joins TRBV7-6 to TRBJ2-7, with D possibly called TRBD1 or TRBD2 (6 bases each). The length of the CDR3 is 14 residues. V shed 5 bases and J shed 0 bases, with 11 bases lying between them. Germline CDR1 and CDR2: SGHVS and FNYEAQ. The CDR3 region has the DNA TGTGCCAGCAGCCTGGGGGGCCCCTCCTACGAGCAGTACTTC. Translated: CASSLGGPSYEQYF.

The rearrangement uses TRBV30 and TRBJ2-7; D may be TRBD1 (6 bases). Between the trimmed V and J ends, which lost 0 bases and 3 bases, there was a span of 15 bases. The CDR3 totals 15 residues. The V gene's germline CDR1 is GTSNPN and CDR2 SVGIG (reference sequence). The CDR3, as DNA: TGTGCCTGGAGTGTGGCACAGGGACCCTTCTACGAGCAGTACTTC. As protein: CAWSVAQGPFYEQYF.

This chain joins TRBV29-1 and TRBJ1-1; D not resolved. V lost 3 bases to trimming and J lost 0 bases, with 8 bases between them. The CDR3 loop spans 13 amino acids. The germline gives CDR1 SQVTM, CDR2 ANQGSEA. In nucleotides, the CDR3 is TGCAGCGTTGATGGACCTATGAACACTGAAGCTTTCTTT. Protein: CSVDGPMNTEAFF.

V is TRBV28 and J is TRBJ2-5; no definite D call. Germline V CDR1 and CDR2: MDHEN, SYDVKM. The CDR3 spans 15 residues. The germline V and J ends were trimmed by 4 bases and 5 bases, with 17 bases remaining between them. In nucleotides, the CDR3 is TGTGCCAGCAGTTCTAAGGCCAGGTCTGGGGAGACCCAGTACTTC. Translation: CASSSKARSGETQYF.

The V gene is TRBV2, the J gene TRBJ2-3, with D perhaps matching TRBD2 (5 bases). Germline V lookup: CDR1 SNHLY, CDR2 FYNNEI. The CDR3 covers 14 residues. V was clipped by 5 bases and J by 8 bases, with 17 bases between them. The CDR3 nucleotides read TGTGCCAGCAGTCTAGCCACCCTCGAGGGTACGCAGTATTTT. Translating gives CASSLATLEGTQYF.

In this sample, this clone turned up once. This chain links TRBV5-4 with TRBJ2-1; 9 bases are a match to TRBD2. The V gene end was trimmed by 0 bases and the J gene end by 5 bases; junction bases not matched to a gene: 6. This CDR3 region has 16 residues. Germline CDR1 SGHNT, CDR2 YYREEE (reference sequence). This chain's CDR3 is CASSLDSGRNNNEQFF. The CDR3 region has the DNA TGTGCCAGCAGCTTGGACAGCGGGAGGAACAACAATGAGCAGTTCTTC.

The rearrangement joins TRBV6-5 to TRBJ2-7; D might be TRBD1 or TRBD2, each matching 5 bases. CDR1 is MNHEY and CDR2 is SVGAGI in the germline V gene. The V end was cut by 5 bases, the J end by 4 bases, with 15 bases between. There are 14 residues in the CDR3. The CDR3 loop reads CASSRWRGDYEQYF. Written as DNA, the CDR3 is TGTGCCAGCAGTCGCTGGAGAGGGGATTACGAGCAGTACTTC.

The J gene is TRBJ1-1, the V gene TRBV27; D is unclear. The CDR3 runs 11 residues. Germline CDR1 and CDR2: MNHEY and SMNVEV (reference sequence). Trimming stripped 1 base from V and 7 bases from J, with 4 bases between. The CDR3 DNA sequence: TGTGCCAGCAGTTTATTTGGTGAAGCTTTCTTT. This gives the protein CASSLFGEAFF.

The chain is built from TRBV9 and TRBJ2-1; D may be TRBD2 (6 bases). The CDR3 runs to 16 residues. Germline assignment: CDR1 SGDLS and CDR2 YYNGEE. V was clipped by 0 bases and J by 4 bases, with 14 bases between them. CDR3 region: CASSVELAAQYNEQFF. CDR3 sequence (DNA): TGTGCCAGCAGCGTAGAATTAGCGGCACAGTACAATGAGCAGTTCTTC.

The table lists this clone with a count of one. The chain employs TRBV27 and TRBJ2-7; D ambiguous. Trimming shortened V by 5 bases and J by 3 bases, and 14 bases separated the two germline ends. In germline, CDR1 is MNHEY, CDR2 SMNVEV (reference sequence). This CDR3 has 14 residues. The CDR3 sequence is CASSATVESYEQYF. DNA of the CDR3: TGTGCCAGCAGTGCGACCGTGGAGAGCTACGAGCAGTACTTC.

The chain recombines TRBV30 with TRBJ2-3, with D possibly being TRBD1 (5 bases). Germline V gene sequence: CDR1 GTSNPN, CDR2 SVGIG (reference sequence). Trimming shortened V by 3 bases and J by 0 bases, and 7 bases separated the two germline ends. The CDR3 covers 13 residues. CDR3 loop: CAWSPGSTDTQYF. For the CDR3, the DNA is TGTGCCTGGAGCCCAGGGAGCACAGATACGCAGTATTTT.

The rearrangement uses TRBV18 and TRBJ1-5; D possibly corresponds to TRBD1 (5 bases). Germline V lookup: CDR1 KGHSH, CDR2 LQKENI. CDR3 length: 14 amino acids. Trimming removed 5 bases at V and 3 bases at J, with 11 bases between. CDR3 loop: CASSLDSINQPQHF. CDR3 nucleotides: TGTGCCAGCTCATTAGACAGTATCAATCAGCCCCAGCATTTT.

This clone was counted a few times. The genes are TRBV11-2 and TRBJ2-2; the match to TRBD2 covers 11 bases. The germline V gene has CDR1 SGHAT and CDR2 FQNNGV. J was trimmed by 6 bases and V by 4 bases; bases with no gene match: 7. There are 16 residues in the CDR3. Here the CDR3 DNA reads TGTGCCAGCAGCTATACTAGCGGGAGCTTGGCCGGGGAGCTGTTTTTT. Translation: CASSYTSGSLAGELFF.

CDR3 in DNA: TGTGCCAGCAGCTTATCGACCGGGGAGCTGTTTTTT. Translation gives CASSLSTGELFF. This sequence joins TRBV13 and TRBJ2-2; D gene unclear. Germline CDR1 PRHDT, CDR2 FYEKMQ (reference sequence). V lost 2 bases to trimming and J lost 5 bases, with 3 bases between them. The CDR3 is 12 amino acids.